Sequencing of this T cell receptor (beta chain) was carried out in a study of T-cell reconstitution after alpha-beta-depleted transplantation in children. This clonotype has a handful of counts. This sample's TCRbeta library carried unique molecular identifier barcodes. TCRdb used MiXCR to reprocess the PCR reads, holding one entry per CDR3 protein. Among about 540,000 distinct CDR3 sequences listed, approximately 20% were seen once. The sequence derives from a human donor who donated a stem cell graft to a child with acute lymphoblastic leukemia. Here the sequenced sample was PBMCs from the stem cell graft donor, taken from the stem cell graft.

CDR3 DNA sequence: TGCAGCGTTGGGGAGGAGGCTGAAGCTTTCTTT. Translation gives CSVGEEAEAFF. The chain joins TRBV29-1 to TRBJ1-1, with D hard to call. V dropped 4 bases and J dropped 6 bases, with 9 bases sitting between them. This CDR3 contains 11 residues. Germline loops: CDR1 SQVTM, CDR2 ANQGSEA. The whole variable domain, remainder taken from reference TRBV29-1 and TRBJ1-1, is SAVISQKPSRDICQRGTSLTIQCQVDSQVTMMFWYRQQPGQSLTLIATANQGSEATYESGFVIDKFPISRPNLTFSTLTVSNMSPEDSSIYLCSVGEEAEAFFGQGTRLTVV.